These T cell receptor beta chains were read from a single sample in a study of vaccination effects on CD4 cells after COVID-19. These TCRs are of unknown antigen specificity. Clones were sequenced by immunoSEQ multiplex PCR, and TCRdb holds only the in-frame ones, with some missing. The table shows 9,000 or so clones, with around 74% occurring only once. This sample comprised CD4+ T cells from PBMCs cultured without peptide, obtained after COVID-19 vaccination. The receptors were sampled from a human donor who received a COVID-19 vaccine. The CDR3 runs from the conserved cysteine through the conserved F or W. The order of the fields is V gene, J gene, clone size, D gene, CDR3 protein, CDR3 DNA. The D gene is left open where the match is weak. Rows give clone size only sometimes, using once, few, many, or a class for an expanded clone.

v_call: TRBV7-9
j_call: TRBJ1-6
clone_size: NA
d_call: NA
cdr3_aa: CASSLAAHNNSPLHF
cdr3_nt: TGTGCCAGCAGCTTAGCCGCCCATAATAATTCACCCCTCCACTTT

v_call: TRBV4-1
j_call: TRBJ2-7
clone_size: NA
d_call: TRBD2
cdr3_aa: CASSQTGRAGDEQYF
cdr3_nt: TGCGCCAGCAGCCAAACCGGGAGGGCCGGCGACGAGCAGTACTTC

v_call: TRBV5-4
j_call: TRBJ1-2
clone_size: NA
d_call: NA
cdr3_aa: CASSPTLPDYGYTF
cdr3_nt: TGTGCCAGCAGCCCCACACTCCCTGACTATGGCTACACCTTC

v_call: TRBV19
j_call: TRBJ2-7
clone_size: NA
d_call: TRBD2
cdr3_aa: CASSIATGRQSYEQYF
cdr3_nt: TGTGCCAGTAGTATAGCAACCGGGAGGCAGTCCTACGAGCAGTACTTC

v_call: TRBV20-1
j_call: TRBJ2-1
clone_size: few
d_call: NA
cdr3_aa: CSQGVDEQFF
cdr3_nt: TGCAGCCAAGGAGTAGATGAGCAGTTCTTC

v_call: TRBV24-1
j_call: TRBJ2-3
clone_size: NA
d_call: TRBD1
cdr3_aa: CATSDPPGQGADTQYF
cdr3_nt: TGTGCCACCAGTGATCCGCCGGGACAGGGGGCAGATACGCAGTATTTT

v_call: TRBV9
j_call: TRBJ1-3
clone_size: once
d_call: NA
cdr3_aa: CASSVGERNTIYF
cdr3_nt: TGTGCCAGCAGCGTGGGGGAACGAAACACCATATATTTT

v_call: TRBV27
j_call: TRBJ2-7
clone_size: NA
d_call: TRBD1
cdr3_aa: CASSSRTGGSPYEQYF
cdr3_nt: TGTGCCAGCAGTTCCCGAACAGGGGGCTCCCCCTACGAGCAGTACTTC

v_call: TRBV28
j_call: TRBJ1-6
clone_size: once
d_call: NA
cdr3_aa: CASSLRGSYNSPLHF
cdr3_nt: TGTGCCAGCAGTTTAAGGGGCTCCTATAATTCACCCCTCCACTTT

v_call: TRBV5-8
j_call: TRBJ1-6
clone_size: NA
d_call: NA
cdr3_aa: CASSPQLGPRGNSPLHF
cdr3_nt: TGTGCCAGCAGCCCGCAGCTGGGTCCACGAGGGAATTCACCCCTCCACTTT

v_call: TRBV7-3
j_call: TRBJ2-2
clone_size: NA
d_call: NA
cdr3_aa: CASSLRGGVNTGELFF
cdr3_nt: TGTGCCAGCAGCTTAAGGGGCGGGGTGAACACCGGGGAGCTGTTTTTT

v_call: TRBV7-9
j_call: TRBJ2-1
clone_size: few
d_call: TRBD2
cdr3_aa: CASSLAPGLAGNEQFF
cdr3_nt: TGTGCCAGCAGCTTAGCCCCGGGACTAGCGGGTAATGAGCAGTTCTTC

v_call: TRBV7-2
j_call: TRBJ1-1
clone_size: NA
d_call: NA
cdr3_aa: CASSLGPGFNTEAFF
cdr3_nt: TGTGCCAGCAGCTTAGGTCCAGGGTTCAACACTGAAGCTTTCTTT

v_call: TRBV6-4
j_call: TRBJ1-6
clone_size: NA
d_call: NA
cdr3_aa: CASRPTGPYNSPLHF
cdr3_nt: TGTGCCAGCAGACCAACAGGGCCCTATAATTCACCCCTCCACTTT

v_call: TRBV6-5
j_call: TRBJ2-2
clone_size: NA
d_call: TRBD1
cdr3_aa: CASRMGQGTGELFF
cdr3_nt: TGTGCCAGCAGGATGGGACAGGGCACCGGGGAGCTGTTTTTT

v_call: TRBV29-1
j_call: TRBJ1-2
clone_size: NA
d_call: NA
cdr3_aa: CSVVKGNYGYTF
cdr3_nt: TGCAGCGTTGTTAAGGGAAACTATGGCTACACCTTC

v_call: TRBV6-5
j_call: TRBJ2-7
clone_size: NA
d_call: NA
cdr3_aa: CASSYGGPRYEQYF
cdr3_nt: TGTGCCAGCAGTTACGGGGGACCCCGCTACGAGCAGTACTTC

v_call: TRBV28
j_call: TRBJ1-4
clone_size: NA
d_call: NA
cdr3_aa: CASTYGLLNEKLFF
cdr3_nt: TGTGCCAGCACCTACGGGCTGCTAAATGAAAAACTGTTTTTT

v_call: TRBV18
j_call: TRBJ1-1
clone_size: NA
d_call: NA
cdr3_aa: CASSPLSRENTEAFF
cdr3_nt: TGTGCCAGCTCACCACTCTCGCGAGAGAACACTGAAGCTTTCTTT

v_call: TRBV30
j_call: TRBJ2-2
clone_size: NA
d_call: TRBD1
cdr3_aa: CAWDTDRAGGELFF
cdr3_nt: TGTGCCTGGGATACGGACAGGGCGGGCGGGGAGCTGTTTTTT

v_call: TRBV15
j_call: TRBJ2-3
clone_size: NA
d_call: NA
cdr3_aa: CATSPGGLSTDTQYF
cdr3_nt: TGTGCCACCAGCCCGGGCGGATTGAGCACAGATACGCAGTATTTT

v_call: TRBV5-4
j_call: TRBJ1-2
clone_size: NA
d_call: NA
cdr3_aa: CASSHGGANYGYTF
cdr3_nt: TGTGCCAGCAGCCACGGGGGCGCCAACTATGGCTACACCTTC

v_call: TRBV18
j_call: TRBJ1-3
clone_size: NA
d_call: NA
cdr3_aa: CASSPSAGGNTIYF
cdr3_nt: TGTGCCAGCTCACCTTCCGCAGGCGGCAACACCATATATTTT

v_call: TRBV30
j_call: TRBJ1-5
clone_size: NA
d_call: NA
cdr3_aa: CAWSLGQSEPQHF
cdr3_nt: TGTGCCTGGAGCCTCGGACAGTCTGAGCCCCAGCATTTT

v_call: TRBV2
j_call: TRBJ1-2
clone_size: NA
d_call: TRBD1
cdr3_aa: CASRGTGANYGYTF
cdr3_nt: TGTGCCAGCAGAGGGACAGGAGCTAACTATGGCTACACCTTC

v_call: TRBV12-5
j_call: TRBJ2-5
clone_size: NA
d_call: TRBD2
cdr3_aa: CASGLRIKTSGGLETQYF
cdr3_nt: TGTGCTAGTGGTTTGAGGATAAAAACTAGCGGGGGGTTGGAGACCCAGTACTTC

v_call: TRBV7-5
j_call: TRBJ1-5
clone_size: NA
d_call: NA
cdr3_aa: CARSLAQGRGQPQHF
cdr3_nt: TGTGCCAGAAGCTTAGCGCAGGGTCGGGGGCAGCCCCAGCATTTT

v_call: TRBV4-3
j_call: TRBJ1-1
clone_size: NA
d_call: TRBD1
cdr3_aa: CASSQEATGVGTEAFF
cdr3_nt: TGCGCCAGCAGCCAGGAGGCGACAGGGGTCGGCACTGAAGCTTTCTTT

v_call: TRBV6-5
j_call: TRBJ2-5
clone_size: NA
d_call: NA
cdr3_aa: CASSTWGPQETQYF
cdr3_nt: TGTGCCAGCAGTACGTGGGGGCCGCAAGAGACCCAGTACTTC

v_call: TRBV10-3
j_call: TRBJ1-2
clone_size: NA
d_call: TRBD1
cdr3_aa: CAIRQGYGYTF
cdr3_nt: TGTGCCATCAGACAGGGGTATGGCTACACCTTC

v_call: TRBV19
j_call: TRBJ2-7
clone_size: NA
d_call: TRBD2
cdr3_aa: CASSIAGTSYEQYF
cdr3_nt: TGTGCCAGTAGTATAGCTGGGACTAGCTACGAGCAGTACTTC

v_call: TRBV5-1
j_call: TRBJ1-2
clone_size: NA
d_call: NA
cdr3_aa: CASALGLTDYGYTF
cdr3_nt: TGCGCCAGCGCGTTGGGACTCACGGACTATGGCTACACCTTC

v_call: TRBV20-1
j_call: TRBJ1-2
clone_size: few
d_call: NA
cdr3_aa: CSASETGRFYGYTF
cdr3_nt: TGCAGTGCTAGTGAAACAGGGCGGTTCTATGGCTACACCTTC

v_call: TRBV19
j_call: TRBJ2-5
clone_size: NA
d_call: NA
cdr3_aa: CASSMGWGQTQYF
cdr3_nt: TGTGCCAGTAGTATGGGGTGGGGGCAGACCCAGTACTTC

v_call: TRBV10-3
j_call: TRBJ2-1
clone_size: few
d_call: TRBD2
cdr3_aa: CAIRIAGGPNNEQFF
cdr3_nt: TGTGCCATAAGAATAGCGGGAGGGCCTAACAATGAGCAGTTCTTC

v_call: TRBV5-1
j_call: TRBJ1-6
clone_size: NA
d_call: NA
cdr3_aa: CASSLVRTASSYNSPLHF
cdr3_nt: TGCGCCAGCAGCTTGGTAAGGACAGCGAGCTCCTATAATTCACCCCTCCACTTT

v_call: TRBV12-5
j_call: TRBJ1-1
clone_size: NA
d_call: NA
cdr3_aa: CASGLVLGHPRDTEAFF
cdr3_nt: TGTGCTAGTGGTTTGGTACTAGGGCACCCGAGGGACACTGAAGCTTTCTTT

v_call: TRBV2
j_call: TRBJ1-5
clone_size: NA
d_call: TRBD1
cdr3_aa: CASSLSQGARQPQHF
cdr3_nt: TGTGCCAGCAGCCTGAGCCAGGGGGCGCGACAGCCCCAGCATTTT

v_call: TRBV15
j_call: TRBJ2-7
clone_size: NA
d_call: TRBD2
cdr3_aa: CATSRALASGSSYEQYF
cdr3_nt: TGTGCCACCAGCAGAGCCCTTGCTAGCGGGAGCTCCTACGAGCAGTACTTC

v_call: TRBV19
j_call: TRBJ1-4
clone_size: NA
d_call: NA
cdr3_aa: CASSFRRRDNEKLFF
cdr3_nt: TGTGCCAGTAGTTTCCGCCGGAGAGATAATGAAAAACTGTTTTTT

v_call: TRBV7-2
j_call: TRBJ1-5
clone_size: NA
d_call: NA
cdr3_aa: CASSSQNQPQHF
cdr3_nt: TGTGCCAGCAGCTCTCAAAATCAGCCCCAGCATTTT

v_call: TRBV12-5
j_call: TRBJ2-7
clone_size: few
d_call: NA
cdr3_aa: CASGSGPPHSYEQYF
cdr3_nt: TGTGCTAGTGGTTCTGGCCCACCTCACTCCTACGAGCAGTACTTC

v_call: TRBV27
j_call: TRBJ2-5
clone_size: NA
d_call: NA
cdr3_aa: CASSLTSKETQYF
cdr3_nt: TGTGCCAGCAGTTTAACCAGCAAAGAGACCCAGTACTTC